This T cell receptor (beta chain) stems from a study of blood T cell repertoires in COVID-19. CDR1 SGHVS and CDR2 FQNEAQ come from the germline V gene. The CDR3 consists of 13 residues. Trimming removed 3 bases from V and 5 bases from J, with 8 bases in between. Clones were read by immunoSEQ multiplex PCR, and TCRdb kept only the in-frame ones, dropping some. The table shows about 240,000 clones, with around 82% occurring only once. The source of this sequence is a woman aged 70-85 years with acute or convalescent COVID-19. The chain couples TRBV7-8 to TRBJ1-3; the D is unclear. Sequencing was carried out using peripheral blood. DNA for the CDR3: TGTGCCAGCAGCTTTGACGGGAGAAACACCATATATTTT. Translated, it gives CASSFDGRNTIYF.